The rows below give T cell receptor beta chains drawn from one sample of a study of cytomegalovirus exposure and HLA in healthy donors. Assay used: immunoSEQ multiplex PCR; TCRdb lists only in-frame clones, some missing. The sample carries more than 80,000 clones, about 81% recorded once. The sequenced sample was PBMCs. The receptors come from a male donor in good health and CMV-seropositive. Each CDR3 is given with its conserved first and last residue. A D gene is named only where the DNA matches it firmly. Size tells how often a clone was seen (once, few, many) or the class of an expanded clone, and some rows leave it out.

TRBJ2-1	-	TRBV11-2	-	CASRDDYYNEQFF	TGTGCCAGCAGAGACGACTACTACAATGAGCAGTTCTTC
TRBJ2-1	few	TRBV10-3	TRBD2	CAISPKASGSDNEQFF	TGTGCCATCAGCCCGAAGGCTAGCGGGAGTGACAATGAGCAGTTCTTC
TRBJ2-5	-	TRBV7-9	TRBD2	CASSAEILAGSINHF	TGTGCCAGCAGCGCCGAAATACTAGCGGGGTCGATCAATCACTTC
TRBJ2-2	-	TRBV4-2	-	CASSQDPFSNTGELFF	TGTGCCAGCAGCCAAGATCCGTTTTCGAACACCGGGGAGCTGTTTTTT
TRBJ1-1	-	TRBV6-6	-	CASKRGVEAFF	TGTGCCAGCAAGCGGGGCGTAGAAGCTTTCTTT
TRBJ2-5	-	TRBV5-4	-	CASSLSSGTGGETQYF	TGTGCCAGCAGCTTAAGCTCCGGGACTGGAGGAGAGACCCAGTACTTC
TRBJ2-7	-	TRBV7-2	-	CASSLGEKSYEQYF	TGTGCCAGCAGCTTAGGCGAAAAGTCCTACGAGCAGTACTTC
TRBJ2-2	-	TRBV4-3	TRBD1	CASSQFTGAGTGELFF	TGCGCCAGCAGCCAATTTACAGGGGCGGGCACCGGGGAGCTGTTTTTT
TRBJ1-2	-	TRBV5-1	TRBD1	CASSAGQVYGYTF	TGCGCCAGCAGCGCTGGACAGGTCTATGGCTACACCTTC
TRBJ2-1	few	TRBV25-1	TRBD1	CASSSTGTGRPGEQFF	TGTGCCAGCAGTTCCACCGGGACAGGCCGTCCTGGTGAGCAGTTCTTC
TRBJ2-1	few	TRBV30	TRBD1	CAWGTGGAYNEQFF	TGTGCCTGGGGGACAGGGGGCGCGTACAATGAGCAGTTCTTC
TRBJ2-7	few	TRBV19	-	CASSKGHYEQYF	TGTGCCAGTAGTAAAGGACATTACGAGCAGTACTTC
TRBJ2-3	once	TRBV6-5	TRBD2	CASSYTGTSKTSALF	TGTGCCAGCAGTTACACCGGGACTAGCAAGACGTCCGCTTTATTT
TRBJ1-5	-	TRBV7-2	-	CASSLSSNQPQHF	TGTGCCAGCAGCTTAAGCAGCAATCAGCCCCAGCATTTT
TRBJ2-1	few	TRBV11-1	-	CASSHPPAGDNEQFF	TGTGCCAGCAGCCACCCCCCGGCAGGGGACAATGAGCAGTTCTTC
TRBJ2-2	few	TRBV5-8	-	CASSYQVPPGELFF	TGTGCCAGCAGCTACCAGGTACCCCCCGGGGAGCTGTTTTTT
TRBJ2-3	few	TRBV7-3	-	CASSLIGARLQDTQYF	TGTGCCAGCAGCTTAATTGGGGCACGGCTGCAAGATACGCAGTATTTT
TRBJ1-2	-	TRBV25-1	-	CASSVGGGYTF	TGTGCCAGCAGTGTCGGAGGTGGCTACACCTTC
TRBJ1-4	-	TRBV9	-	CASSGLQGPNEKLFF	TGTGCCAGCAGCGGGTTACAGGGACCGAATGAAAAACTGTTTTTT
TRBJ2-7	few	TRBV9	TRBD2	CASSGGGAVNEQYF	TGTGCCAGCAGCGGCGGGGGGGCCGTGAACGAGCAGTACTTC
TRBJ2-1	-	TRBV6-1	TRBD1	CASSELRTGWYYNEQFF	TGTGCCAGCAGTGAACTAAGGACAGGGTGGTACTACAATGAGCAGTTCTTC
TRBJ2-3	-	TRBV5-1	TRBD1	CASRGSLGQTGDTQYF	TGCGCCAGCAGAGGTTCGTTGGGACAGACGGGGGATACGCAGTATTTT
TRBJ1-2	-	TRBV14	-	CASSPGILSYTF	TGTGCCAGCAGCCCAGGAATTTTGAGCTACACCTTC
TRBJ2-3	once	TRBV7-2	TRBD1	CASRATGGPDTQYF	TGTGCCAGCAGGGCCACAGGGGGCCCAGATACGCAGTATTTT
TRBJ1-2	-	TRBV6-5	TRBD1	CASSPGQDYGYTF	TGTGCCAGCAGTCCGGGACAGGACTATGGCTACACCTTC
TRBJ1-1	once	TRBV6-6	-	CASSHVRDTEAFF	TGTGCCAGCAGTCATGTGAGGGACACTGAAGCTTTCTTT
TRBJ2-5	-	TRBV5-4	TRBD1	CASRSGQGVVETQYF	TGTGCCAGCAGGTCGGGACAGGGGGTAGTAGAGACCCAGTACTTC
TRBJ1-5	-	TRBV2	-	CASSSHRNQPQHF	TGTGCCAGCAGTAGCCACAGGAATCAGCCCCAGCATTTT
TRBJ2-2	-	TRBV5-1	-	CASSSTGSRNVGELFF	TGCGCCAGCAGCTCCACGGGATCCCGGAATGTCGGGGAGCTGTTTTTT
TRBJ2-1	-	TRBV7-6	-	CASSLDSALVREQFF	TGTGCCAGCAGCTTAGACTCCGCGTTAGTCCGTGAGCAGTTCTTC
TRBJ1-5	-	TRBV28	-	CASSFQGPSNQPQHF	TGTGCCAGCAGTTTCCAGGGTCCCAGCAATCAGCCCCAGCATTTT
TRBJ2-3	-	TRBV29-1	TRBD1	CSVDGRGSTDTQYF	TGCAGCGTTGACGGCAGGGGGAGCACAGATACGCAGTATTTT
TRBJ1-5	-	TRBV6-1	-	CASTLGARNQPQHF	TGTGCCAGCACTCTAGGGGCTCGGAATCAGCCCCAGCATTTT
TRBJ2-3	-	TRBV5-1	TRBD1	CASSSGQSTDTQYF	TGCGCCAGCAGCTCGGGACAGAGCACAGATACGCAGTATTTT
TRBJ1-2	-	TRBV28	TRBD1	CASGGQADYGYPF	TGTGCCAGCGGGGGACAGGCCGACTATGGCTACCCCTTC
TRBJ2-5	-	TRBV5-4	TRBD1	CASSPGTAQETQYF	TGTGCCAGCAGTCCAGGGACAGCTCAAGAGACCCAGTACTTC
TRBJ2-7	-	TRBV2	-	CASTLGADTYEQYF	TGTGCCAGCACTTTAGGAGCGGATACCTACGAGCAGTACTTC
TRBJ2-7	-	TRBV5-4	TRBD1	CASSTGTAPYEQYF	TGTGCCAGCAGCACGGGGACAGCACCTTACGAGCAGTACTTC
TRBJ2-3	-	TRBV7-3	TRBD2	CASSLGVAGVTDTQYF	TGTGCCAGCAGCTTAGGGGTAGCGGGGGTCACAGATACGCAGTATTTT
TRBJ2-1	-	TRBV7-2	-	CASSLGLAGAGGQNEQFF	TGTGCCAGCAGCTTAGGGCTAGCGGGCGCCGGGGGACAGAATGAGCAGTTCTTC
TRBJ1-4	-	TRBV28	-	CASSSLTEKLFF	TGTGCCAGCAGTTCACTCACTGAAAAACTGTTTTTT
TRBJ2-1	-	TRBV4-3	-	CASSQDPPLQFTQGSSYNEQFF	TGCGCCAGCAGCCAAGACCCCCCGCTCCAGTTCACGCAGGGGAGCTCCTACAATGAGCAGTTCTTC
TRBJ2-7	few	TRBV5-1	TRBD1	CASSWTGGSYEQYF	TGCGCCAGCAGCTGGACAGGGGGCTCCTACGAGCAGTACTTC
TRBJ2-5	-	TRBV5-1	-	CASSLQGRQETQYF	TGCGCCAGCAGCTTACAGGGACGGCAAGAGACCCAGTACTTC
TRBJ1-6	-	TRBV6-5	-	CASSYSEGSYNSPLHF	TGTGCCAGCAGTTACTCGGAGGGTTCCTATAATTCACCCCTCCACTTT
TRBJ1-6	few	TRBV2	TRBD1	CASSEARQGGSPLHF	TGTGCCAGCAGTGAAGCGCGTCAGGGGGGTTCACCCCTCCACTTT
TRBJ1-5	-	TRBV28	TRBD1	CATTGQGYQPQHF	TGTGCCACCACGGGACAGGGTTATCAGCCCCAGCATTTT
TRBJ2-5	-	TRBV9	-	CASSDPVTLETQETQYF	TGTGCCAGCAGCGACCCCGTGACACTAGAGACACAAGAGACCCAGTACTTC
TRBJ2-5	-	TRBV19	TRBD2	CASSSSGSRETQYF	TGTGCCAGTAGTAGTAGCGGGAGTCGAGAGACCCAGTACTTC
TRBJ1-2	-	TRBV5-6	-	CASSTGQFNYGYPF	TGTGCCAGCAGCACTGGACAATTCAACTATGGCTACCCCTTC